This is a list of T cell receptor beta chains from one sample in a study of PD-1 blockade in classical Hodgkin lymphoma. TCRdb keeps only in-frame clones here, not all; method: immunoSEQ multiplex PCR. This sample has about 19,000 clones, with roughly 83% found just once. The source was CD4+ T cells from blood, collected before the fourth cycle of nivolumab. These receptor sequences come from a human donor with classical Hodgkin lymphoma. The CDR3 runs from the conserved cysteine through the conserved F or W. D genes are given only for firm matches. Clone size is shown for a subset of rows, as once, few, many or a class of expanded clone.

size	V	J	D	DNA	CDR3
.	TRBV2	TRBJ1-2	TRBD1	TGTGCCAGCAGTGAAAAGGGACAGGTATCGCGAATCACCTTC	CASSEKGQVSRITF
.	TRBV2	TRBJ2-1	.	TGTGCCAGCAGTGGACAGTCCTACAATGAGCAGTTCTTC	CASSGQSYNEQFF
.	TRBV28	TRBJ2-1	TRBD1	TGTGCCAGCAGTTACCTCAGGGGGCCGGGCAATGAGCAGTTCTTC	CASSYLRGPGNEQFF
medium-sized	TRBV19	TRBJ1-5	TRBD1	TGTGCCAGTAGTACCGGACAGGGGGCTGATCAGCCCCAGCATTTT	CASSTGQGADQPQHF
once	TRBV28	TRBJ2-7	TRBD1	TGTGCCAGCAGTTCCTCGGGACAGGGGGCCTACGAGCAGTACTTC	CASSSSGQGAYEQYF
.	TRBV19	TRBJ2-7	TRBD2	TGTGCCAGTAGTGCGCCGGGACTACATTACGAGCAGTACTTC	CASSAPGLHYEQYF
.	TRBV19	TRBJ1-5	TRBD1	TGTGCCAGTAGTCCCGACAGGGGCAATCAGCCCCAGCATTTT	CASSPDRGNQPQHF
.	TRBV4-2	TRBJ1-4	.	TGTGCCAGCAGCCAAGATGGGGGTGCAACTAATGAAAAACTGTTTTTT	CASSQDGGATNEKLFF
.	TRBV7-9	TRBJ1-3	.	TGTGCCAGCAGCTCGCTTCAGGGATCGGGAAACACCATATATTTT	CASSSLQGSGNTIYF
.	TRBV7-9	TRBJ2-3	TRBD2	TGTGCCAGCAGCTTACCCCTGCGGGAGGGCACAGATACGCAGTATTTT	CASSLPLREGTDTQYF
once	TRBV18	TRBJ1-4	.	TGTGCCAGCTCACAAAACGCGGGGGGCGCATCAACTAATGAAAAACTGTTTTTT	CASSQNAGGASTNEKLFF
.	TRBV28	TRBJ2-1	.	TGTGCCAGCAGTGTCATTAACAATGAGCAGTTCTTC	CASSVINNEQFF
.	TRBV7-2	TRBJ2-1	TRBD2	TGTGCCAGCAGCTTAGTTCCAGCGGGAGGCCCCAATGAGCAGTTCTTC	CASSLVPAGGPNEQFF
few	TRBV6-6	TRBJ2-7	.	TGTGCCAGCAGTTACCTAGACGGTGGAGAGCAGTACTTC	CASSYLDGGEQYF
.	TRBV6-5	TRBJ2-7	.	TGTGCCAGCAGCTCCACGCGGAACTACGAGCAGTACTTC	CASSSTRNYEQYF
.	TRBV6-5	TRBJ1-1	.	TGTGCCAGCAGTTACTCACCGCGTGGGACTGAAGCTTTCTTT	CASSYSPRGTEAFF
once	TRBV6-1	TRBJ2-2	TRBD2	TGTGCCAGCAGTGACCTTAGCGGGAAGACCGGGGAGCTGTTTTTT	CASSDLSGKTGELFF
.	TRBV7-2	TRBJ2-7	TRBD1	TGTGCCAGCAGCCTAGGGACAGGGAAGGCTTACGAGCAGTACTTC	CASSLGTGKAYEQYF
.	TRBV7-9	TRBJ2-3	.	TGTGCCAGCAGCACAGCAGTTCCAGATACGCAGTATTTT	CASSTAVPDTQYF
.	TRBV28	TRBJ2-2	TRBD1	TGTGCCAGCGCGACAGGGACGAACACCGGGGAGCTGTTTTTT	CASATGTNTGELFF
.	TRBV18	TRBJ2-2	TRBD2	TGTGCCAGCTCACCAAGCCGGGGACTAGCGGGAGTCGGTACCGGGGAGCTGTTTTTT	CASSPSRGLAGVGTGELFF
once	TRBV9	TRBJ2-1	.	TGTGCCAGCAGCGTAGAGGCTAGCGTCGATGAGCAGTTCTTC	CASSVEASVDEQFF
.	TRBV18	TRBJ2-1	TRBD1	TGTGCCAGCTCAAACCTACCGGGACAGGGGCGGCATGAGCAGTTCTTC	CASSNLPGQGRHEQFF
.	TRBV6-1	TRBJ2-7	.	TGTGCCAGCAGTGAATTGGGTCTCTACGAGCAGTACTTC	CASSELGLYEQYF
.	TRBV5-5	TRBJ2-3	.	TGTGCCAGCAGCTTGGGGCCAGGGTACACAGATACGCAGTATTTT	CASSLGPGYTDTQYF
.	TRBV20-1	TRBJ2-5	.	TGCAGTGCTAGGGGACAACAAACCCAGTACTTC	CSARGQQTQYF
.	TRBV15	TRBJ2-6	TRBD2	TGTGCCACCAGCAGAGGGGAGGGCTCTGGGGCCAACGTCCTGACTTTC	CATSRGEGSGANVLTF
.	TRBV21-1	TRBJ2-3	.	TGTGCCAGCGGGCGAGCGGGAGGGTTCACAGATACGCAGTATTTT	CASGRAGGFTDTQYF
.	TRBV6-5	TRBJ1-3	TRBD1	TGTGCCAGCAGCCTTACCGGGACAGGGGGAAACACCATATATTTT	CASSLTGTGGNTIYF
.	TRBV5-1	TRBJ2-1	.	TGCGCCAGCAGCGTTCGCGGAGACTACAATGAGCAGTTCTTC	CASSVRGDYNEQFF
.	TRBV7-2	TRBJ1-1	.	TGTGCCAGCAGCCAAGGGACACCGAACACTGAAGCTTTCTTT	CASSQGTPNTEAFF
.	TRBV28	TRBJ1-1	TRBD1	TGTGCCAGCAGTTCGTTAGGGACAGGGTACACTGAAGCTTTCTTT	CASSSLGTGYTEAFF
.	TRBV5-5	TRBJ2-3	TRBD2	TGTGCCAGCAGCTCCACCCTAGCGGGTGCCACAGATACGCAGTATTTT	CASSSTLAGATDTQYF
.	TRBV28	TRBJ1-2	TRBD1	TGTGCCAGCAGTTCCCAAACAGGGGCCGGTGGCTACACCTTC	CASSSQTGAGGYTF
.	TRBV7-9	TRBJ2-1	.	TGTGCCAGCAGCCCCCGGATGTGGCAGGCGACGTACAATGAGCAGTTCTTC	CASSPRMWQATYNEQFF
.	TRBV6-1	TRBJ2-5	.	TGTGCCAGCAGTGAACTTGGGGGCGGATCAGGGACCCAGTACTTC	CASSELGGGSGTQYF
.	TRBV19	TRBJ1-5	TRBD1	TGTGCCAGTAGTATCGGACAGGGCGATCAGCCCCAGCATTTT	CASSIGQGDQPQHF
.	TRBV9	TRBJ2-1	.	TGTGCCAGCAGCGTAGCGGGCTTTAGCGGAAGCTACAATGAGCAGTTCTTC	CASSVAGFSGSYNEQFF